The rows below give T cell receptor beta chains drawn from one sample of a study of blood T cell repertoires in COVID-19. Only in-frame clones appear in the TCRdb table, and some are missing; sequencing was by immunoSEQ multiplex PCR. The sample includes fewer than 350,000 clones, roughly 87% of them seen just once. The sample comprised peripheral blood. The receptors originated from a man aged 30 to 45 with COVID-19, enrolled during active disease. The CDR3 runs from the conserved cysteine through the conserved F or W. D genes are given only for firm matches. Clone size is given for some rows only: seen once, a few or many times, or a class if the clone is expanded.

>once|TRBV7-2|TRBD1|TRBJ2-5
TGTGCCAGCATTCAACAGGGGTCGGGAGAGACCCAGTACTTC
CASIQQGSGETQYF
>NA|TRBV6-2/TRBV6-3|TRBD1|TRBJ2-7
TGTGCCAGCAGCCATCGACAGGGCCCCCTTCCTGGCGAGCAGTACTTC
CASSHRQGPLPGEQYF
>NA|TRBV7-6|TRBD2|TRBJ2-5
TGTGCCAGCAGCTTAGGGGAGGGGACCCAGTACTTC
CASSLGEGTQYF
>NA|TRBV28|TRBD1|TRBJ2-3
TGTGCCAGCCCTCCCCCGGGACAGCTCACAGATACGCAGTATTTT
CASPPPGQLTDTQYF
>NA|TRBV11-2|TRBD1|TRBJ2-1
TGTGCCAGCAGCTTAGTAACGAGGGACAGGGGGAATGAGCAGTTCTTC
CASSLVTRDRGNEQFF
>few|TRBV10-3|TRBD2|TRBJ2-7
TGTGCCATCAGCGCCTCACCCGGGACTAGCGGGTCCTACGAGCAGTACTTC
CAISASPGTSGSYEQYF
>NA|TRBV6-2/TRBV6-3|TRBD2|TRBJ2-2
TGTGCCAGCAGTTGGCTAGCGGGAGTCACCGGGGAGCTGTTTTTT
CASSWLAGVTGELFF
>NA|TRBV5-1|TRBD2|TRBJ2-3
TGCGCCAGCAGCTTACAGCGGGGGGGCCAAGATACGCAGTATTTT
CASSLQRGGQDTQYF
>NA|TRBV24-1|NA|TRBJ2-7
TGTGCCACCAGTGATAAGGATCTGGGGCCGGAGTACTTC
CATSDKDLGPEYF
>NA|TRBV15|TRBD1|TRBJ2-5
TGTGCCACCAGCAGACCCAACAGGGGTCAAGAGACCCAGTACTTC
CATSRPNRGQETQYF
>few|TRBV6-2/TRBV6-3|TRBD1|TRBJ1-1
TGTGCCAGCAGTTACTCTGTTCGACAGGGGGTAACTGAAGCTTTCTTT
CASSYSVRQGVTEAFF
>NA|TRBV27|TRBD1|TRBJ1-6
TGTGCCAGCCGGACGGGGACAGCATTGACCAGCCACATAATTCAACCCCTCCACTTT
CASRTGTALTSHIIQPLHF
>NA|TRBV7-8|TRBD1|TRBJ1-2
TGTGCCAGCAGCCTCGGACAGGGAGGAGGCTACACCTTC
CASSLGQGGGYTF
>NA|TRBV3-1/TRBV3-2|NA|TRBJ2-2
TGTGCCAGCAGCCAAGAGGGCAGCACCGGGGAGCTGTTTTTT
CASSQEGSTGELFF
>NA|TRBV9|TRBD1|TRBJ1-4
TGTGCCAGCAGCCCCCGGACAGGGATTAATGAAAAACTGTTTTTT
CASSPRTGINEKLFF
>NA|TRBV27|TRBD2|TRBJ2-2
TGTGCCAGCAGTTTATCGGTGGCGGGACTAGCGGATACCGGGGAGCTGTTTTTT
CASSLSVAGLADTGELFF
>few|TRBV3-1/TRBV3-2|NA|TRBJ1-5
TGTGCCAGCAGCCAAGGGGAGGGTCAGCCCCAGCATTTT
CASSQGEGQPQHF
>NA|TRBV10-3|NA|TRBJ2-5
TGTGCCATCAGTGATGACAACGAAGAGACCCAGTACTTC
CAISDDNEETQYF
>NA|TRBV7-2|NA|TRBJ2-7
TGTGCCAGCAGCCAGGTGACTAGTTTAGGCGAGCAGTACTTC
CASSQVTSLGEQYF
>NA|TRBV7-3|TRBD1|TRBJ1-2
TGTGCCAGCAGCGCGGGGACAGGGGGTTCGTGGGGCTACACCTTC
CASSAGTGGSWGYTF
>once|TRBV7-3|TRBD1|TRBJ1-2
TGTGCCAGCAGCTTAGGGACAGGGGGTGGCTACACCTTC
CASSLGTGGGYTF
>NA|TRBV9|TRBD2|TRBJ2-3
TGTGCCAGCAGCGCGGGGACTAGCGGGTATACGCAGTATTTT
CASSAGTSGYTQYF